Listed below are T cell receptor beta chains from one sample, sequenced in a study of Graves' ophthalmopathy and Graves' hyperthyroidism. Each CDR3 protein gets one entry after TCRdb re-called the multiplex PCR reads with MiXCR. The profile shows approximately 210,000 distinct CDR3 sequences, 20% to 25% of them singletons. Sequenced sample: peripheral blood. These receptors were taken from a woman between 45 and 60 years old with Graves' ophthalmopathy. Each CDR3 is given with its conserved first and last residue. The D gene is left open where the match is weak. Clone size appears in some rows only: once, few, many, or a class for an expanded clone.

v_gene	abundance	j_gene	d_gene	CDR3nt	CDR3aa
TRBV10-2	NA	TRBJ2-7	NA	TGCGCCAGCAGAGACGGGAGCTCCTACGAGCAGTACTTC	CASRDGSSYEQYF
TRBV6-2/TRBV6-3	few	TRBJ2-7	TRBD2	TGTGCCAGCAGTTCTAGCGGGAGAAGAGGCGAGCAGTACTTC	CASSSSGRRGEQYF
TRBV11-2	many	TRBJ1-1	NA	TGTGCCAGCAGCTTAGGGCGGGAGAACACTGAAGCTTTCTTT	CASSLGRENTEAFF
TRBV28	many	TRBJ1-5	NA	TGTGCCACCGCGGTGCCAGCCAGTTCTCAGCCCCAGCATTTT	CATAVPASSQPQHF
TRBV6-5	many	TRBJ2-7	TRBD2	TGTGCCAGCAGTTACTCGAAGGGCGGGAGCGGCCACGAGCAGTACTTC	CASSYSKGGSGHEQYF
TRBV6-4	many	TRBJ1-2	NA	TGTGCCAGCAGTTACGGGCGGGGGTTTCGATATGGCTACACCTTC	CASSYGRGFRYGYTF
TRBV15	NA	TRBJ1-2	NA	TGTGCCACCAGCATTCGGATGGGAACTAACTATGGCTACACCTTC	CATSIRMGTNYGYTF
TRBV6-1	NA	TRBJ2-6	NA	TGTGCCAGCAGTGAAGGAGCCAGGGTCGTCTCTGGGGCCAACGTCCTGACTTTC	CASSEGARVVSGANVLTF
TRBV5-5	few	TRBJ1-2	NA	TGTGCCAGCAGTGATTACGGAACATATGGCTACACCTTC	CASSDYGTYGYTF
TRBV28	few	TRBJ2-7	TRBD2	TGTGCCAGCCGAGGGACTAGCGGGAGGATGGACGAGCAGTACTTC	CASRGTSGRMDEQYF
TRBV4-1	NA	TRBJ1-1	NA	TGCGCCAGCAGCCAGGAGGGGTTCCGGAACACTGAAGCTTTCTTT	CASSQEGFRNTEAFF
TRBV7-8	many	TRBJ2-7	TRBD2	TGTGCCAGCAGCTTGCTCAACCTAGCGGGCTCCTACGAGCAGTACTTC	CASSLLNLAGSYEQYF
TRBV6-1	many	TRBJ1-1	NA	TGTGCCAGCAGCCCACACTGGAACACTGAAGCTTTCTTT	CASSPHWNTEAFF
TRBV13	NA	TRBJ2-7	TRBD2	TGTGCCAGCAGCTCGGCTAGCGGGTCCCACGAGCAGTACTTC	CASSSASGSHEQYF
TRBV6-5	many	TRBJ2-7	NA	TGTGCCAGCAGTTACTCGAGGGACGAGCAGTACTTC	CASSYSRDEQYF
TRBV24-1	many	TRBJ2-7	NA	TGTGCCACCAGTGAGCAAGACAGTAAACTTACCTACGAGCAGTACTTC	CATSEQDSKLTYEQYF
TRBV5-5	NA	TRBJ2-4	TRBD1	TGTGCCAGCAGCTTGGCCGGGGCAGGGGGCAGGAACATTCAGTACTTC	CASSLAGAGGRNIQYF
TRBV11-1	NA	TRBJ2-5	TRBD1	TGTGCCAGCAGATCAAGACAGGGAATACAAGAGACCCAGTACTTC	CASRSRQGIQETQYF
TRBV2	many	TRBJ2-5	NA	TGTGCCAGCAGTCAGGAGGAGACCCAGTACTTC	CASSQEETQYF
TRBV7-2	many	TRBJ2-5	NA	TGTGCCAGCAGCTTAGTGGGGAGCGGAGAGACCCAGTACTTC	CASSLVGSGETQYF